This record concerns one TCR beta chain sequence. This sample was included in a study of blood T cell repertoires in COVID-19. Study at large: Spain, Italy and the United States supplied samples that represented acute and convalescent COVID-19. From T cells, B-cell-depleted T cells, or PBMCs came the material, which was cDNA or gDNA.

Germline-derived CDR1 and CDR2 are MNHEY and SVGAGI. CDR3 length: 14 residues. J gave up 2 bases and V 6 bases, and 3 bases lay outside the gene matches. Profiling relied on immunoSEQ multiplex PCR, and the TCRdb table lists in-frame clones only, not all of them. The sample lists fewer than 200,000 clones, about 80% occurring once. This chain uses TRBV6-5 with TRBJ2-2; 7 bases are shared with TRBD1. This sequence was found in a woman in her 70s with acute or convalescent COVID-19. Sequencing used peripheral blood. The CDR3 DNA is TGTGCCAGCAGGCGACAGGGAAACACCGGGGAGCTGTTTTTT. Translating it yields CASRRQGNTGELFF.